The clone carrying this T cell receptor beta chain was counted only a few times. What it binds is not known. The source of the sample is a study of blood T cells in healthy people across ages. General observations from the study: Observed TCR beta diversity per million T cells went down as age went up. This fall followed a roughly linear course with age.

The germline V and J ends were trimmed by 5 bases and 7 bases, with 21 bases remaining between them. This CDR3 is 16 amino acids long. PCR was performed a second time for roughly 6 to 12 cycles using a sample-barcoded 5' primer and a J-beta primer mix. TCRdb called the 5' RACE reads again in MiXCR, with one record for every CDR3 protein. The sample shows over 750,000 distinct CDR3 sequences, approximately 25% of them seen only once. This same sample was also part of a study on T cells of mothers and their children. That report notes: The sample comes from fewer than ten healthy Caucasian donors: mothers and children. RNA extracted was entirely used for cDNA synthesis, around 1.5 ug per 15 ul. Unrelated pairs and related pairs have their TCR recombination output shaped similarly by thymic selection.

Sequencing input: blood. The rearrangement links TRBV12-3 or TRBV12-4 to TRBJ2-1, with D perhaps TRBD1 (7 bases). This sequence was found in a boy aged 10-17 years in good health. The CDR3 nucleotides are TGTGCCAGCAGTCCACCCGGAGGAGGGGGCCGGAATGAGCAGTTCTTC. It specifies CASSPPGGGGRNEQFF.